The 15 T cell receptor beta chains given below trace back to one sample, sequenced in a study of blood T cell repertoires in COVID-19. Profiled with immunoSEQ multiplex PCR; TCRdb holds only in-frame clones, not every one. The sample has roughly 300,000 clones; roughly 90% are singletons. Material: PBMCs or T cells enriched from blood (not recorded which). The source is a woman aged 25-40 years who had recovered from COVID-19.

The CDR3 sequence: CASSMGQGFDQPQHF. The CDR3 bases are TGTGCCAGTAGTATGGGACAGGGTTTCGATCAGCCCCAGCATTTT. V usage is TRBV19 and J usage is TRBJ1-5; TRBD1 agrees at 9 bases. The CDR3 runs 15 residues. Germline V CDR1 and CDR2: LNHDA, SQIVND (reference sequence). With 3 bases clipped from V and 5 bases from J, the junction kept 5 bases outside the gene matches.

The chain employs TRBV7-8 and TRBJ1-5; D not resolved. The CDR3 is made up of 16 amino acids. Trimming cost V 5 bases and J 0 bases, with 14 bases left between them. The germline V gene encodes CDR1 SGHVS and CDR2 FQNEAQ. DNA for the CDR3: TGTGCCAGCAGCCCCGGTCCGAGGCGTAGCAATCAGCCCCAGCATTTT. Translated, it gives CASSPGPRRSNQPQHF.

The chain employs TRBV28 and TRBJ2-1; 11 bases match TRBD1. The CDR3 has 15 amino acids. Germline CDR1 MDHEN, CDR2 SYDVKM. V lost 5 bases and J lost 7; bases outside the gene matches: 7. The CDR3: CASSPLGDRGNEQFF. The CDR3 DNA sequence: TGTGCCAGCAGTCCCCTCGGGGACAGGGGGAATGAGCAGTTCTTC.

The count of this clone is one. The CDR3 reads CASSPWGGGNTIYF. For the CDR3, the DNA is TGTGCCAGCAGCCCCTGGGGGGGTGGAAACACCATATATTTT. V gene TRBV7-6 combines with J gene TRBJ1-3; a possible D gene is TRBD1 (5 bases). V was clipped by 5 bases and J by 3 bases, with 11 bases between them. The CDR3 loop spans 14 amino acids. CDR1 is SGHVS and CDR2 is FNYEAQ in the germline V gene.

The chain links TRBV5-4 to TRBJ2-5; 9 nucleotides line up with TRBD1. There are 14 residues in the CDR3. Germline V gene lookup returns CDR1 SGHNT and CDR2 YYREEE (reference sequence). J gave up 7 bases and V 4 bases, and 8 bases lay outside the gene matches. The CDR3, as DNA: TGTGCCAGCAGCCCTGGACAGGGGCGGGGGACCCAGTACTTC. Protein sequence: CASSPGQGRGTQYF.

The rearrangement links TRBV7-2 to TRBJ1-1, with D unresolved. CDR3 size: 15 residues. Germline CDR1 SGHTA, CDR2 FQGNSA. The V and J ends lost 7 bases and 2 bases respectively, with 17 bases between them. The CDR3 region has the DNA TGTGCCAGCACTCACCGAGGGTGGCCTAACACTGAAGCTTTCTTT. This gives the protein CASTHRGWPNTEAFF.

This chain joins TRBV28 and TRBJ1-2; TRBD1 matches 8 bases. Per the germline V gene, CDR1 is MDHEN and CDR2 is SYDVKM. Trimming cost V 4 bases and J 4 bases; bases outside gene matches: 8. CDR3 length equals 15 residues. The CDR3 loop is CASSSPGQDPYGYTF. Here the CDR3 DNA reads TGTGCCAGCAGTTCCCCGGGACAGGACCCCTATGGCTACACCTTC.

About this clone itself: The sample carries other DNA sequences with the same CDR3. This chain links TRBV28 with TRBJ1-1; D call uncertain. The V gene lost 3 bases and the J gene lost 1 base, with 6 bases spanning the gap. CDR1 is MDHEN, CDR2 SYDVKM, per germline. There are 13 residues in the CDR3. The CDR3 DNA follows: TGTGCCAGCAGTTTGGGCAGGAACACTGAAGCTTTCTTT. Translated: CASSLGRNTEAFF.

The CDR3 DNA follows: TGCGCCAGCAGTCAACCTCGGAGTCGGAACACCTTC. Its translation: CASSQPRSRNTF. The chain joins TRBV23-1 to TRBJ1-2; D remains ambiguous. TRBV23-1 is an ORF, and what it does is uncertain. Trimming left V 2 bases short and J 12 bases short, with 13 bases between. CDR3 length: 12 residues.

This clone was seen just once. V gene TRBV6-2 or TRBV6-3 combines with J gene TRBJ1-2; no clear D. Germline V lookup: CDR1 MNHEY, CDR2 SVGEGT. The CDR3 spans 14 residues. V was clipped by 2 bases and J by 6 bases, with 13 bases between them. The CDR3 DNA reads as TGTGCCAGCAGTTACGGGCGACCGCTAAATGGCTACACCTTC. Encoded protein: CASSYGRPLNGYTF.

The CDR3 reads CASSLVQGTFRYGYTF. The CDR3 DNA is TGCGCCAGCAGCTTGGTACAGGGCACTTTTAGGTATGGCTACACCTTC. The chain recombines TRBV5-1 with TRBJ1-2; a weak D match, TRBD1 (6 bases). This CDR3 has 16 residues. Germline values: CDR1 SGHRS, CDR2 YFSETQ. V was shortened by 0 bases and J by 5 bases, with 17 bases between the two germline ends.

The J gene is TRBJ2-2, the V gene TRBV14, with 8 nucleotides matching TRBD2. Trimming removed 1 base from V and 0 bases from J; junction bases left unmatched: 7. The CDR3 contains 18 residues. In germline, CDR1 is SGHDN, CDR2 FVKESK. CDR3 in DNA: TGTGCCAGCAGCCAAGGCAATAGCGGGACCTCGAACACCGGGGAGCTGTTTTTT. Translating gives CASSQGNSGTSNTGELFF.

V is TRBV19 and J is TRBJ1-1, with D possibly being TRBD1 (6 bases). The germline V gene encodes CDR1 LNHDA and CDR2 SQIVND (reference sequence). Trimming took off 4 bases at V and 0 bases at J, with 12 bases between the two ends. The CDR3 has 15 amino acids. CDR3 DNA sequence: TGTGCCAGTAGTAATGGACAGAGTCTGAACACTGAAGCTTTCTTT. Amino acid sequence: CASSNGQSLNTEAFF.

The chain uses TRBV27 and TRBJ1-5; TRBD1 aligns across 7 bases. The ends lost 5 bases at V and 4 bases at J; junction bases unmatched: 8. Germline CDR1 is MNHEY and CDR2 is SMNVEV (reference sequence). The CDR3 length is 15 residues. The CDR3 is CASSPNRGLNQPQHF. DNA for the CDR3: TGTGCCAGCAGTCCAAACAGGGGACTGAATCAGCCCCAGCATTTT.

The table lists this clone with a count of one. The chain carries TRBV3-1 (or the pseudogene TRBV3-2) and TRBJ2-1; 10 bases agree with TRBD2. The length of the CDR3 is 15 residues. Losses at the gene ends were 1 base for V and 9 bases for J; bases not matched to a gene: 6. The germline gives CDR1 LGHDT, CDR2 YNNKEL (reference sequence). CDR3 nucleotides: TGTGCCAGCAGCCAAGCATTAGCGGGAGGCTCTGAGCAGTTCTTC. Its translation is CASSQALAGGSEQFF.